Each of the 23 T cell receptor beta chains below was sequenced from the same sample in a study of T cell responses to AZD1222 COVID-19 vaccine. Clones were sequenced by immunoSEQ multiplex PCR, and TCRdb holds only the in-frame ones, with some missing. Of about 140,000 clones in the sample, about 90% are singletons; the top ten hold 1.9%. This specimen was peripheral blood, taken on day 0 of AZD1222 vaccination. The receptor set was obtained from an adult in good health.

This chain uses TRBV6-5 with TRBJ1-5, with no clear D. CDR1 MNHEY and CDR2 SVGAGI come from the germline V gene. Trimming pared 10 bases from V and 5 bases from J, leaving 15 bases between. The CDR3 length is 13 residues. In DNA form, the CDR3 reads TGTGCCACAAGCCCTTCGAGGTATCAGCCCCAGCATTTT. It encodes CATSPSRYQPQHF.

The chain employs TRBV18 and TRBJ1-1, with 7 bases matching TRBD1. With 2 bases clipped from V and 5 bases from J, the junction kept 5 bases outside the gene matches. Germline assignment: CDR1 KGHSH and CDR2 LQKENI. The CDR3 loop spans 14 amino acids. CDR3 amino acids: CASSPLQGITEAFF. DNA of the CDR3: TGTGCCAGCTCACCATTACAGGGGATTACTGAAGCTTTCTTT.

The rearrangement joins TRBV18 to TRBJ1-1; TRBD1 agrees at 10 bases. The CDR3 runs 17 residues. Germline CDR1 reads KGHSH; CDR2 reads LQKENI. V dropped 2 bases and J dropped 0; count of bases not matched to a gene: 6. The CDR3 here is CASSPGDRGYLNTEAFF. CDR3 coding DNA: TGTGCCAGCTCACCAGGGGACAGGGGATATCTGAACACTGAAGCTTTCTTT.

The genes are TRBV9 and TRBJ1-1; D is unresolved. V shed 4 bases and J shed 8 bases, with 15 bases lying between them. The CDR3 loop spans 13 amino acids. The germline gives CDR1 SGDLS, CDR2 YYNGEE. The CDR3 nucleotides are TGTGCCAGCAGCCCCTCCAGCGGGAACGAAGCTTTCTTT. It codes for CASSPSSGNEAFF.

The rearrangement links TRBV10-2 to TRBJ1-1; 7 bases agree with TRBD1. V lost 2 bases and J lost 3; bases outside the gene matches: 9. CDR1 and CDR2 from the germline V gene are WSHSY and SAAADI. The CDR3 loop spans 16 amino acids. CDR3 residues: CASSETIQGGYTEAFF. CDR3 bases: TGCGCCAGCAGTGAGACAATCCAGGGGGGGTACACTGAAGCTTTCTTT.

The CDR3 bases are TGTGCCTGGAGTGACGCAATGTGGCCCCAGCATTTT. It encodes CAWSDAMWPQHF. J is TRBJ1-5 and V is TRBV30; D unclear. The length of the CDR3 is 12 residues. Trimming cost V 1 base and J 9 bases, with 10 bases left between them. Germline-derived CDR1 and CDR2 are GTSNPN and SVGIG (reference sequence).

This sequence joins TRBV27 and TRBJ1-2, with D tentatively TRBD1 (5 bases). V lost 6 bases to trimming and J lost 4 bases, with 18 bases between them. Germline V CDR1 and CDR2: MNHEY, SMNVEV (reference sequence). The CDR3 runs 15 residues. The CDR3 DNA reads as TGTGCCAGCAGCCCTTCAGCGGGACTGGTCTATGGCTACACCTTC. Its protein is CASSPSAGLVYGYTF.

The chain employs TRBV11-2 and TRBJ2-7, with TRBD1 as a possible D gene (5 bases). V was trimmed by 5 bases and J by 4 bases, leaving 21 bases between them. Germline lookup yields CDR1 SGHAT and CDR2 FQNNGV. This CDR3 contains 16 residues. CDR3 sequence reads: CASSRSYETDSYEQYF. The CDR3 nucleotides read TGTGCCAGCAGCCGGTCGTATGAGACAGATAGTTACGAGCAGTACTTC.

V gene TRBV19 combines with J gene TRBJ2-1; TRBD1 agrees at 12 bases. The CDR3 loop spans 16 amino acids. Germline-derived CDR1 and CDR2 are LNHDA and SQIVND (reference sequence). With V trimmed by 6 bases and J by 5 bases, 8 bases remained unmatched. CDR3 residues: CASRRGQGAKDNEQFF. The DNA of the CDR3 is TGTGCCAGTAGACGGGGACAGGGGGCGAAGGACAATGAGCAGTTCTTC.

The chain recombines TRBV7-9 with TRBJ1-1; D gene ambiguous. Germline CDR1 and CDR2: SEHNR and FQNEAQ (reference sequence). This CDR3 is built from 13 residues. V was trimmed by 1 base and J by 9 bases, leaving 12 bases between them. For the CDR3, the DNA is TGTGCCAGCAGCTTAGGATCCAGTACGAAAGCTTTCTTT. Amino acid sequence: CASSLGSSTKAFF.

The V call is TRBV6-6, the J call TRBJ2-5; the D is unclear. The CDR3 runs to 14 residues. Trimming took 6 bases from V and 2 from J, leaving 13 bases between them. Germline V gene sequence: CDR1 MNHNY, CDR2 SVGAGI (reference sequence). The CDR3 DNA is TGTGCCAGCAGCGATCTAGGCCGTCAAGAGACCCAGTACTTC. Protein: CASSDLGRQETQYF.

The chain is built from TRBV5-6 and TRBJ1-5; the D gene is possibly TRBD1 (5 bases). The CDR3 has 17 amino acids. Per the germline V gene, CDR1 is SGHDT and CDR2 is YYEEEE. Trimming pared 2 bases from V and 3 bases from J, leaving 18 bases between. CDR3 sequence: CASSFFGGVGPNQPQHF. The CDR3 DNA sequence: TGTGCCAGCAGCTTTTTTGGGGGGGTGGGTCCCAATCAGCCCCAGCATTTT.

This chain uses TRBV7-2 with TRBJ2-7; D ambiguous. This CDR3 is built from 15 residues. Germline CDR1 reads SGHTA; CDR2 reads FQGNSA. The V end lost 5 bases, the J end lost 2 bases, and 16 bases lay between the germline ends. In DNA form, the CDR3 reads TGTGCCAGCAGCCCCCCTCCGGCTTGGACCTACGAGCAGTACTTC. Its protein is CASSPPPAWTYEQYF.

This clone was detected only once. The chain employs TRBV14 and TRBJ2-1; D gene uncertain. CDR1 is SGHDN, CDR2 FVKESK, per germline. Trimming pared 1 base from V and 7 bases from J, leaving 5 bases between. This CDR3 contains 12 residues. The CDR3 loop is CASSQGYNEQFF. The CDR3 bases are TGTGCCAGCAGCCAAGGGTATAATGAGCAGTTCTTC. Complete variable domain (other parts from reference TRBV14 and TRBJ2-1): EAGVTQFPSHSVIEKGQTVTLRCDPISGHDNLYWYRRVMGKEIKFLLHFVKESKQDESGMPNNRFLAERTGGTYSTLKVQPAELEDSGVYFCASSQGYNEQFFGPGTRLTVL.

V is TRBV9 and J is TRBJ1-3; possibly TRBD1 for D (5 bases). Germline CDR1 reads SGDLS; CDR2 reads YYNGEE. V shed 2 bases and J shed 0 bases, with 6 bases lying between them. CDR3 length: 14 amino acids. CDR3 in DNA: TGTGCCAGCAGCGTGACAGACTCTGGAAACACCATATATTTT. It is translated as CASSVTDSGNTIYF.

This rearrangement joins TRBV11-1 to TRBJ2-7; TRBD2 might be the D (6 bases). V was shortened by 4 bases and J by 7 bases, with 17 bases between the two germline ends. Looked up from germline, CDR1 is SGHAT and CDR2 is FQDESV (reference sequence). The length of the CDR3 is 14 residues. The CDR3 nucleotides are TGTGCCAGCAGCTCCCTAACTAGCCCGGAGGAGCAGTACTTC. Protein product: CASSSLTSPEEQYF.

The CDR3 nucleotides read TGTGCCAGCAAATCCGGGGGCCAAGGGAATCAGCCCCAGCATTTT. Protein product: CASKSGGQGNQPQHF. The chain uses TRBV6-5 and TRBJ1-5; D is possibly TRBD1 (6 bases). The length of the CDR3 is 15 residues. Trimming removed 7 bases at V and 4 bases at J, with 17 bases between. Germline CDR1 reads MNHEY; CDR2 reads SVGAGI.

V usage is TRBV7-8 and J usage is TRBJ2-1; no clear D gene. Trimming stripped 0 bases from V and 9 bases from J, with 9 bases between. The CDR3 is made up of 13 amino acids. Germline-derived CDR1 and CDR2 are SGHVS and FQNEAQ. The CDR3 DNA reads TGTGCCAGCAGCTTAGCTTCCGGTCTTGAGCAGTTCTTC. It codes for CASSLASGLEQFF.

The rearrangement links TRBV6-5 to TRBJ1-5, with D maybe TRBD1 (5 bases). Trimming shortened V by 6 bases and J by 3 bases, and 9 bases separated the two germline ends. CDR1 is MNHEY, CDR2 SVGAGI, per germline. This CDR3 region has 13 residues. The chain's CDR3 is CASRGLSNQPQHF. In DNA form, the CDR3 reads TGTGCCAGCAGGGGGCTGTCCAATCAGCCCCAGCATTTT.

The chain recombines TRBV7-6 with TRBJ1-2; D perhaps matches TRBD1 (5 bases). Germline lookup yields CDR1 SGHVS and CDR2 FNYEAQ. V dropped 5 bases and J dropped 1 base, with 14 bases sitting between them. The CDR3 has 15 amino acids. The CDR3 region is CASSPGPDGNYGYTF. The CDR3 DNA is TGTGCCAGCAGCCCGGGGCCGGACGGTAACTATGGCTACACCTTC.

This chain links TRBV5-1 with TRBJ2-3; a weak D match, TRBD2 (6 bases). CDR3 length equals 13 residues. The V and J ends lost 4 bases and 4 bases respectively, with 10 bases between them. Germline V CDR1 and CDR2: SGHRS, YFSETQ. The CDR3 spells CASSKGTSDTQYF. CDR3 coding DNA: TGCGCCAGCAGCAAAGGGACTTCAGATACGCAGTATTTT.

The chain recombines TRBV29-1 with TRBJ2-4, with D maybe TRBD2 (6 bases). The CDR3 runs 14 residues. V lost 6 bases, J lost 0 bases, and 12 bases lay in between. The V gene's germline CDR1 is SQVTM and CDR2 ANQGSEA. Here the CDR3 reads CSVPGTLAKNIQYF. The CDR3 bases are TGCAGCGTACCCGGGACTTTAGCCAAAAACATTCAGTACTTC.

The chain links TRBV10-1 to TRBJ2-1, with 13 bases fitting TRBD2. The germline V gene encodes CDR1 WNHNN and CDR2 SYGVQD (reference sequence). After removal of 6 bases from V and 8 bases from J, the junction contained 7 bases not matched to a gene. The CDR3 is 15 amino acids. The DNA for the CDR3 is TGCGCCAGCAGGGACGGGACTAGCGGGACCCATGAGCAGTTCTTC. This gives the protein CASRDGTSGTHEQFF.